What follows are 21 T cell receptor beta chains derived from one specimen sequenced in a study of blood T cell repertoires in COVID-19. The method was immunoSEQ multiplex PCR; TCRdb's version includes in-frame clones alone and lacks a portion of them. The table lists under 200,000 clones, 84% of them singletons. The sequenced material came from peripheral blood. The receptors here all came from a man aged 18 to 30 with active or convalescent COVID-19.

The chain recombines TRBV18 with TRBJ2-1, with D tentatively TRBD1 (7 bases). The CDR3 length is 14 residues. The V end was cut by 3 bases, the J end by 3 bases, with 9 bases between. The germline gives CDR1 KGHSH, CDR2 LQKENI. The CDR3, as DNA: TGTGCCAGCTCACCCAGGGGGGTCTACAATGAGCAGTTCTTC. Translated, it gives CASSPRGVYNEQFF. Supplemented by reference TRBV18 and TRBJ2-1, the full variable domain reads NAGVMQNPRHLVRRRGQEARLRCSPMKGHSHVYWYRQLPEEGLKFMVYLQKENIIDESGMPKERFSAEFPKEGPSILRIQQVVRGDSAAYFCASSPRGVYNEQFFGPGTRLTVL.

The CDR3: CASSFGGTEAFF. The CDR3 DNA follows: TGCGCCAGCAGCTTTGGGGGGACTGAAGCTTTCTTT. This chain joins TRBV5-1 and TRBJ1-1, with a possible D match to TRBD1 (5 bases). The CDR3 consists of 12 residues. Trimming took 2 bases from V and 5 from J, leaving 7 bases between them. Germline CDR1 reads SGHRS; CDR2 reads YFSETQ.

V is TRBV19 and J is TRBJ1-5, with 8 bases identical to TRBD1. The CDR3 consists of 16 residues. Trimming removed 9 bases from V and 1 base from J; junction bases left unmatched: 11. CDR1 and CDR2 from the germline V gene are LNHDA and SQIVND (reference sequence). The CDR3 spells CASNRGQGKSNQPQHF. The CDR3 bases are TGTGCCAGCAATCGAGGACAGGGAAAGAGCAATCAGCCCCAGCATTTT.

The chain has TRBV24-1 and TRBJ2-3; TRBD1 might be the D (5 bases). The CDR3 is 14 residues long. Trimming removed 4 bases at V and 2 bases at J, with 9 bases between. Looked up from germline, CDR1 is KGHDR and CDR2 is SFDVKD. The CDR3 loop reads CATSDPGNTDTQYF. The CDR3 DNA reads as TGTGCCACCAGTGACCCAGGGAACACAGATACGCAGTATTTT.

The rearrangement joins TRBV11-2 to TRBJ1-2; no clear D gene. Germline V gene sequence: CDR1 SGHAT, CDR2 FQNNGV. This CDR3 has 13 amino acids. Trimming took off 5 bases at V and 0 bases at J, with 7 bases between the two ends. Here the CDR3 reads CASSLTTNYGYTF. In DNA, the CDR3 is TGTGCCAGCAGCCTGACAACTAACTATGGCTACACCTTC.

The chain couples TRBV2 to TRBJ1-1, with D unclear. The CDR3 sequence is 12 residues long. Germline V gives CDR1 SNHLY, CDR2 FYNNEI. V lost 7 bases and J 2 bases, leaving 8 bases between the germline ends. CDR3 protein: CASMTINTEAFF. The CDR3 coding sequence is TGTGCCAGCATGACAATCAACACTGAAGCTTTCTTT. Based on the CDR3 plus reference TRBV2 and TRBJ1-1, the full variable domain is EPEVTQTPSHQVTQMGQEVILRCVPISNHLYFYWYRQILGQKVEFLVSFYNNEISEKSEIFDDQFSVERPDGSNFTLKIRSTKLEDSAMYFCASMTINTEAFFGQGTRLTVV.

This clone has more than one count but fewer than ten. The chain carries TRBV19 and TRBJ2-1; 7 positions agree with TRBD2. This CDR3 is built from 13 residues. Germline CDR1 reads LNHDA; CDR2 reads SQIVND (reference sequence). V lost 4 bases to trimming and J lost 5 bases; unmatched junction nucleotides: 2. CDR3 DNA: TGTGCCAGTAGTAGCGGGAGAGACAATGAGCAGTTCTTC. Protein sequence: CASSSGRDNEQFF.

This clone has only a few counts. Here the CDR3 reads CASSLGPGTEIYEQYF. The CDR3 coding sequence is TGTGCCAGCAGCTTAGGCCCCGGGACAGAAATCTACGAGCAGTACTTC. The gene calls are TRBV7-8 and TRBJ2-7; 7 positions agree with TRBD1. The CDR3 loop spans 16 amino acids. Germline CDR1 reads SGHVS; CDR2 reads FQNEAQ. With 1 base clipped from V and 3 bases from J, the junction kept 9 bases outside the gene matches.

V and J are TRBV7-2 and TRBJ2-3; 10 bases agree with TRBD1. The V gene's germline CDR1 is SGHTA and CDR2 FQGNSA. V shed 4 bases and J 4 bases; nucleotides not matched to a gene: 5. This CDR3 region has 15 residues. CDR3: CASSSTGGSADTQYF. The CDR3 coding sequence is TGTGCCAGCAGCTCGACAGGGGGCTCGGCAGATACGCAGTATTTT. The full variable domain, in which reference TRBV7-2 and TRBJ2-3 provide the parts outside the CDR3, is GAGVSQSPSNKVTEKGKDVELRCDPISGHTALYWYRQSLGQGLEFLIYFQGNSAPDKSGLPSDRFSAERTGGSVSTLTIQRTQQEDSAVYLCASSSTGGSADTQYFGPGTRLTVL.

The chain has TRBV6-5 and TRBJ2-2; the match to TRBD2 covers 8 bases. Germline V lookup: CDR1 MNHEY, CDR2 SVGAGI. V dropped 6 bases and J dropped 4; count of bases not matched to a gene: 4. This CDR3 region has 14 residues. The CDR3 DNA sequence: TGTGCCAGCAGGACCACTAGCGGCACCGGGGAGCTGTTTTTT. Translating gives CASRTTSGTGELFF.

This clone was counted between two and nine times. The gene calls are TRBV6-1 and TRBJ1-5; no definite D call. There are 15 residues in the CDR3. CDR1 is MNHNS and CDR2 is SASEGT in the germline V gene. Trimming cost V 1 base and J 0 bases, with 7 bases left between them. The CDR3 region has the DNA TGTGCCAGCAGTGAAGGTGTCTATAGCAATCAGCCCCAGCATTTT. It is translated as CASSEGVYSNQPQHF.

V gene TRBV5-4 combines with J gene TRBJ2-2; TRBD1 matches 7 bases. Germline V lookup: CDR1 SGHNT, CDR2 YYREEE (reference sequence). The trim removed 0 bases at V and 6 bases at J, leaving 5 bases unmatched. The CDR3 runs to 15 residues. The CDR3 DNA sequence: TGTGCCAGCAGCTTGGGAGGCCAGGGGGCCGGGGAGCTGTTTTTT. Its translation is CASSLGGQGAGELFF.

The chain recombines TRBV9 with TRBJ2-2; no clear D gene. Between the trimmed V and J ends, which lost 4 bases and 7 bases, there was a span of 11 bases. The CDR3 is 13 amino acids. CDR1 SGDLS and CDR2 YYNGEE come from the germline V gene. CDR3 sequence: CASSPMWSGELFF. Here the CDR3 DNA reads TGTGCCAGCAGCCCTATGTGGAGCGGGGAGCTGTTTTTT.

V is TRBV7-9 and J is TRBJ1-2; TRBD1 agrees at 7 bases. This CDR3 has 14 residues. V dropped 7 bases and J dropped 5; count of bases not matched to a gene: 10. CDR1 SEHNR and CDR2 FQNEAQ come from the germline V gene (reference sequence). In nucleotides, the CDR3 is TGTGCCAGCACCCAGAGGGGGCAGCCGTATGGCTACACCTTC. It yields the protein CASTQRGQPYGYTF.

The chain couples TRBV5-4 to TRBJ1-6; TRBD1 might be the D (5 bases). V lost 4 bases and J lost 1, with 9 bases in between. The CDR3 is 15 residues long. Germline V CDR1 and CDR2: SGHNT, YYREEE (reference sequence). This chain's CDR3 is CASSGGGSYNSPLHF. CDR3 bases: TGTGCCAGCAGCGGCGGGGGTTCCTATAATTCACCCCTCCACTTT. Filled out from reference TRBV5-4 and TRBJ1-6, the complete variable domain reads ETGVTQSPTHLIKTRGQQVTLRCSSQSGHNTVSWYQQALGQGPQFIFQYYREEENGRGNFPPRFSGLQFPNYSSELNVNALELDDSALYLCASSGGGSYNSPLHFGNGTRLTVT.

In DNA, the CDR3 is TGCGCCAGCAGCTTTGGAGGGGTGGAGGAAAAACTGTTTTTT. Translated: CASSFGGVEEKLFF. This chain uses TRBV5-1 with TRBJ1-4; TRBD1 is a possible D gene (5 bases). Germline V CDR1 and CDR2: SGHRS, YFSETQ. Between the trimmed V and J ends, which lost 2 bases and 8 bases, there was a span of 13 bases. This CDR3 region has 14 residues.

The chain is built from TRBV3-1 (or the pseudogene TRBV3-2) and TRBJ1-1; D might be TRBD1 (5 bases). From germline, CDR1 is LGHDT and CDR2 YNNKEL (reference sequence). The CDR3 runs to 14 residues. Between the trimmed V and J ends, which lost 4 bases and 1 base, there was a span of 10 bases. Written as DNA, the CDR3 is TGTGCCAGCAGCCCCAGGGTAACGAACACTGAAGCTTTCTTT. Translation gives CASSPRVTNTEAFF.

This clone was seen a single time. The chain uses TRBV5-1 and TRBJ2-2; TRBD1 is a possible D gene (5 bases). V was trimmed by 2 bases and J by 4 bases, leaving 12 bases between them. The CDR3 spans 15 residues. Germline V CDR1 and CDR2: SGHRS, YFSETQ. The CDR3 DNA is TGCGCCAGCAGCTTTACAGGACAACTCACCGGGGAGCTGTTTTTT. This translates into CASSFTGQLTGELFF.

This clone was seen a few times. The chain carries TRBV6-1 and TRBJ2-2, with unresolved D. Per germline, CDR1 MNHNS and CDR2 SASEGT. Trimming stripped 2 bases from V and 0 bases from J, with 13 bases between. This CDR3 spans 17 amino acids. The DNA for the CDR3 is TGTGCCAGCAGTGAACCGAGTTACGATACGAACACCGGGGAGCTGTTTTTT. Encoded protein: CASSEPSYDTNTGELFF.

V usage is TRBV28 and J usage is TRBJ2-5; D may be TRBD1 (6 bases). The germline V gene has CDR1 MDHEN and CDR2 SYDVKM. The CDR3 has 16 residues. Trimming stripped 5 bases from V and 5 bases from J, with 21 bases between. CDR3 nucleotides: TGTGCCAGCAGTGGGGTGTGGACAGAAGGTCTCGAGACCCAGTACTTC. It yields the protein CASSGVWTEGLETQYF.

This rearrangement joins TRBV9 to TRBJ1-4; TRBD1 is a possible D gene (5 bases). CDR3 length equals 18 residues. Germline assignment: CDR1 SGDLS and CDR2 YYNGEE. With 4 bases removed from V and 0 bases from J, the gap between germline ends came to 19 bases. CDR3 nucleotides: TGTGCCAGCAGCCCTTCGACAGCGAGACTTGCAACTAATGAAAAACTGTTTTTT. Encoded protein: CASSPSTARLATNEKLFF.